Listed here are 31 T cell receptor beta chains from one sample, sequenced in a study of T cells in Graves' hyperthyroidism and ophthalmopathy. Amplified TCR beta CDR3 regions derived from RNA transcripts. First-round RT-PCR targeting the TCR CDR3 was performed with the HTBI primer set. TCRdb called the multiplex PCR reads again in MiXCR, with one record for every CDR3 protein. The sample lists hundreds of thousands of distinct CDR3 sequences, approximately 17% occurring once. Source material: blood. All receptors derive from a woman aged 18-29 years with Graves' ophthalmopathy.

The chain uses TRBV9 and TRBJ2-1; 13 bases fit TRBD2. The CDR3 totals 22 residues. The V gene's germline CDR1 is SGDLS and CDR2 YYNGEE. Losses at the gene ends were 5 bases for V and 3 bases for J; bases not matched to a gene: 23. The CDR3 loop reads CASSATAQGLAGWYGGYNEQFF. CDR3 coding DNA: TGTGCCAGCAGTGCAACCGCCCAGGGACTAGCGGGATGGTATGGGGGCTACAATGAGCAGTTCTTC.

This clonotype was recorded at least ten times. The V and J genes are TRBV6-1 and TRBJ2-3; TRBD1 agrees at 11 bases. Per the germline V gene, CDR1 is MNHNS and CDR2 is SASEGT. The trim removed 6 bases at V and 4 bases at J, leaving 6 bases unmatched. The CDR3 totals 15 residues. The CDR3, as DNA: TGTGCCAGCAGCCCCGGGACAGGGGGACCAGATACGCAGTATTTT. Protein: CASSPGTGGPDTQYF.

Here the CDR3 reads CASSVGGQGSEQFF. The CDR3 bases are TGTGCCAGCAGCGTAGGCGGACAGGGGAGTGAGCAGTTCTTC. The chain is built from TRBV9 and TRBJ2-1; 9 bases agree with TRBD1. This CDR3 comprises 14 residues. CDR1 SGDLS and CDR2 YYNGEE come from the germline V gene. The J segment lost 9 bases and the V segment lost 0 bases, leaving 4 bases of the junction unmatched.

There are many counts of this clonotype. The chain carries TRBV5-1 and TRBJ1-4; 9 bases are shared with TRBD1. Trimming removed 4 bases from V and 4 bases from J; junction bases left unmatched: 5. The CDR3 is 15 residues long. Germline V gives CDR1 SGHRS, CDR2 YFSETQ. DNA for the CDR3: TGCGCCAGCAGCGGACCGGGACAGGGTAATGAAAAACTGTTTTTT. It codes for CASSGPGQGNEKLFF.

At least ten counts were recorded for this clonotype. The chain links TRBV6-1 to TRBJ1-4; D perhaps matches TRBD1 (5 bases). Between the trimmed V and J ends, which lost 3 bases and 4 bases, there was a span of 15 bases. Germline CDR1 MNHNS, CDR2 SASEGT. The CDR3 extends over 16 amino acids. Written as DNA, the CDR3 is TGTGCCAGCAGTGAGGACCCGGGACGGCGTAATGAAAAACTGTTTTTT. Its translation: CASSEDPGRRNEKLFF.

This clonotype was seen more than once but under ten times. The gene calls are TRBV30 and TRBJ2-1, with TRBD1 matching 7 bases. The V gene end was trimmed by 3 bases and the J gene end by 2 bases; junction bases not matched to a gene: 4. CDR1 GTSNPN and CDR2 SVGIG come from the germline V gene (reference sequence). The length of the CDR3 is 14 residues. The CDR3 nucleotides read TGTGCCTGGAGCCGGGGACAGACCTACAATGAGCAGTTCTTC. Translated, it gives CAWSRGQTYNEQFF.

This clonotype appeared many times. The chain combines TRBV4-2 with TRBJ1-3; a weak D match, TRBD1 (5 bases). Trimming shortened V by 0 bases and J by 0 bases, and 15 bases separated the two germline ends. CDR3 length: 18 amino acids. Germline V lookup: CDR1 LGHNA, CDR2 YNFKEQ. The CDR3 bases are TGTGCCAGCAGCCAAGATTTAGCAGGGTTTATCTCTGGAAACACCATATATTTT. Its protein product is CASSQDLAGFISGNTIYF.

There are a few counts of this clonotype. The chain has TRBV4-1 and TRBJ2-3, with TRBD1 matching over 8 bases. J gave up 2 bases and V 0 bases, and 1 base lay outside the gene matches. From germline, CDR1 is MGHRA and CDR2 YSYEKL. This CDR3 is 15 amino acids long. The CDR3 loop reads CASSQEDRDTDTQYF. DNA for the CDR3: TGCGCCAGCAGCCAAGAGGACAGGGACACAGATACGCAGTATTTT.

The CDR3 here is CASSALRDGYNGYTF. DNA of the CDR3: TGTGCCAGCAGTGCGCTTCGGGACGGGTACAATGGCTACACCTTC. The rearrangement links TRBV6-1 to TRBJ1-2; weak D call: TRBD1 (5 bases). The germline V gene has CDR1 MNHNS and CDR2 SASEGT. V was trimmed by 4 bases and J by 6 bases, leaving 18 bases between them. The CDR3 contains 15 residues.

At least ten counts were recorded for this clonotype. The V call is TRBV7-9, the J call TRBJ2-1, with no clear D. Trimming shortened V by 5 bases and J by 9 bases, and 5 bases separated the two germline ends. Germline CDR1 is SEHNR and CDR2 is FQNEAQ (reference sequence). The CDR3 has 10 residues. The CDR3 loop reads CASSVAEQFF. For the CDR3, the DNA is TGTGCCAGCAGCGTTGCTGAGCAGTTCTTC.

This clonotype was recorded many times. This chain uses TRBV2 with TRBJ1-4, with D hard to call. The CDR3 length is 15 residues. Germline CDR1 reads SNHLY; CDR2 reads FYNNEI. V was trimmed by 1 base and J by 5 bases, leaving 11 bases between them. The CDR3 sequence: CASSEDSARNEKLFF. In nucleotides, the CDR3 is TGTGCCAGCAGTGAAGACTCAGCCCGCAATGAAAAACTGTTTTTT.

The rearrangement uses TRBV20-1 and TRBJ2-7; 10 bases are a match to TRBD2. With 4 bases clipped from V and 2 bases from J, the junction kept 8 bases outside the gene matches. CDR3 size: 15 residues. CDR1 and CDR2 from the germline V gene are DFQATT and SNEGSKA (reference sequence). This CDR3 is CSATRTSGLPYEQYF. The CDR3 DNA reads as TGCAGTGCTACCCGGACTAGCGGCCTACCCTACGAGCAGTACTTC.

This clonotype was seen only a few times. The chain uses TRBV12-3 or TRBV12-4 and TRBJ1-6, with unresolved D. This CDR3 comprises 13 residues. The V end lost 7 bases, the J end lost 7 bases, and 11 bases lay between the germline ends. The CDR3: CASTLWANSPLHF. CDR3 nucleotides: TGTGCCAGCACCCTTTGGGCGAATTCACCCCTCCACTTT.

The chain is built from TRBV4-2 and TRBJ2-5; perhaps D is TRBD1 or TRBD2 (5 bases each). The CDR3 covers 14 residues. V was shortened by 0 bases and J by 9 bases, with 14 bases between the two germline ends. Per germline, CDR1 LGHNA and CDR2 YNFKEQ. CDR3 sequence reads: CASSQDRGGRAQYF. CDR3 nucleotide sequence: TGTGCCAGCAGCCAAGATCGTGGGGGTAGGGCCCAGTACTTC.

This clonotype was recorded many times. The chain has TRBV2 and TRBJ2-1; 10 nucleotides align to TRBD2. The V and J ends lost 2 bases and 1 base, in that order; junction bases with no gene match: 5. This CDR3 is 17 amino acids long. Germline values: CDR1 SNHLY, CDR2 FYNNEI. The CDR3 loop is CASSEMFSGRSYNEQFF. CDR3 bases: TGTGCCAGCAGTGAAATGTTTAGCGGGAGGTCCTACAATGAGCAGTTCTTC.

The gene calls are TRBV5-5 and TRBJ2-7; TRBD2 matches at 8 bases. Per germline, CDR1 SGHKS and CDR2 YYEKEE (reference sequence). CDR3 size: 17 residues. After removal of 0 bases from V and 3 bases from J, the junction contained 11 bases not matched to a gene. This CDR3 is CASSLGEIAGMGYEQYF. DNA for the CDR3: TGTGCCAGCAGCTTGGGGGAAATAGCGGGAATGGGCTACGAGCAGTACTTC.

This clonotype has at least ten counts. CDR3 DNA sequence: TGTGCCAGCAGCGGGGGACAGACCTACGAGCAGTACTTC. Its protein is CASSGGQTYEQYF. The chain is built from TRBV9 and TRBJ2-7, with 7 positions matching TRBD1. The germline gives CDR1 SGDLS, CDR2 YYNGEE. V gave up 3 bases and J gave up 2 bases; unmatched junction bases: 2. This CDR3 spans 13 amino acids.

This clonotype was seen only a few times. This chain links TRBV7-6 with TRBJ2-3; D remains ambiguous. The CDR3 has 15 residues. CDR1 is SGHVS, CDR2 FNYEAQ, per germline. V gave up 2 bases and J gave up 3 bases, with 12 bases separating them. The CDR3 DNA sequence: TGTGCCAGCAGCTTAACTATGAAGTCTACAGATACGCAGTATTTT. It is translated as CASSLTMKSTDTQYF.

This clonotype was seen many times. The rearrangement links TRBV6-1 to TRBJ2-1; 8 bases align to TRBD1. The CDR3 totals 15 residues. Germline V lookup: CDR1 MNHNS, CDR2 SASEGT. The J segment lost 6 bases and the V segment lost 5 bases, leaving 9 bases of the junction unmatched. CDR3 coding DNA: TGTGCCAGCAGTAAACAGGGGGATTCGGTCAATGAGCAGTTCTTC. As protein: CASSKQGDSVNEQFF.

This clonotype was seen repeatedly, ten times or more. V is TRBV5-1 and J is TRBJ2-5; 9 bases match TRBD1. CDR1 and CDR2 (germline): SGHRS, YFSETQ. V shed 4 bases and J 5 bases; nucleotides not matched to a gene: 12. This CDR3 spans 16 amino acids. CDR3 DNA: TGCGCCAGCAGCATTTTACCACAGGGGGCGACGGAGACCCAGTACTTC. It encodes CASSILPQGATETQYF.

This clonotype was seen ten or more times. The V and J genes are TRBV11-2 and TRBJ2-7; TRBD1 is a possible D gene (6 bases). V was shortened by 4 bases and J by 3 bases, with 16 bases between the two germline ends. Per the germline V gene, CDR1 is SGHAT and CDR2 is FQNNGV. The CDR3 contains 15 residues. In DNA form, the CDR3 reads TGTGCCAGCAGCTGGGACACGTCGGATGTCTACGAGCAGTACTTC. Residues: CASSWDTSDVYEQYF.

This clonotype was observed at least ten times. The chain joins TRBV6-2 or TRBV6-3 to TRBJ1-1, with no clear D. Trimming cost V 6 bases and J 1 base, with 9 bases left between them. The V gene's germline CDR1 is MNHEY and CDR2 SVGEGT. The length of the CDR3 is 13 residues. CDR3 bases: TGTGCCAGCAGGGGCGGTTCGAACACTGAAGCTTTCTTT. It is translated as CASRGGSNTEAFF.

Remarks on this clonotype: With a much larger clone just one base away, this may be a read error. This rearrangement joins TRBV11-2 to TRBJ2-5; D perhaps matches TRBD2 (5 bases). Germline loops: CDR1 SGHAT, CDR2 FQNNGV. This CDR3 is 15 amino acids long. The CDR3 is CASSLGGSAIETQCF. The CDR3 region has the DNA TGTGCCAGCAGCTTAGGTGGTAGCGCGATAGAGACCCAGTGCTTC. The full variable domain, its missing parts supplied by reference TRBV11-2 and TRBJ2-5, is EAGVAQSPRYKIIEKRQSVAFWCNPISGHATLYWYQQILGQGPKLLIQFQNNGVVDDSQLPKDRFSAERLKGVDSTLKIQPAKLEDSAVYLCASSLGGSAIETQCFGPGTRLLVL.

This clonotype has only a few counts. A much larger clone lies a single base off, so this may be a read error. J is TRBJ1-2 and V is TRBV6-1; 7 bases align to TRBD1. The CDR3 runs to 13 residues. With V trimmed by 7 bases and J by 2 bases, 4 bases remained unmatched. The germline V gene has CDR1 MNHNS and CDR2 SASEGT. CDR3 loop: CASTPTGNYGYTF. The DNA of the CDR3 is TGTGCCAGCACCCCGACAGGGAACTATGGCTACACCTTC.

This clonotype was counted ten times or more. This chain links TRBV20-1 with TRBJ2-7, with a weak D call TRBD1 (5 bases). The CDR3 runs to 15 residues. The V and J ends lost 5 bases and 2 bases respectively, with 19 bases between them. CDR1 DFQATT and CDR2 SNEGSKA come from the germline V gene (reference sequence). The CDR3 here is CSAHSPQDNPYEQYF. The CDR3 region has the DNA TGCAGTGCTCACTCCCCACAGGACAACCCCTACGAGCAGTACTTC.

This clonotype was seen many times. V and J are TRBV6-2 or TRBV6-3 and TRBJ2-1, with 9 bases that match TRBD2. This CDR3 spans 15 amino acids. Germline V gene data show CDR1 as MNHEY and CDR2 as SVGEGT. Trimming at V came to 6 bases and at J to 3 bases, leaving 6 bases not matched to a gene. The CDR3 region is CASSLAGAGYNEQFF. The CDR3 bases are TGTGCCAGCAGCTTAGCGGGGGCGGGCTACAATGAGCAGTTCTTC.

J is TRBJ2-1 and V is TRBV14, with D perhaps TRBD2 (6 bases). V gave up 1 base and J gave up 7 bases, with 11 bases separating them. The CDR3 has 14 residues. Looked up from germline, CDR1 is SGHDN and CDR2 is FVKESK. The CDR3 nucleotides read TGTGCCAGCAGCCAAGCACTAGCTCATAATGAGCAGTTCTTC. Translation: CASSQALAHNEQFF.

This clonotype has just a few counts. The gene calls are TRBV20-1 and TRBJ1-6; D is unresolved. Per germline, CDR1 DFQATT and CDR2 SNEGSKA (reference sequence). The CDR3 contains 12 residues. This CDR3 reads CNATFTNSPLHF. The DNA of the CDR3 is TGCAATGCAACTTTTACAAATTCACCCCTCCACTTT.

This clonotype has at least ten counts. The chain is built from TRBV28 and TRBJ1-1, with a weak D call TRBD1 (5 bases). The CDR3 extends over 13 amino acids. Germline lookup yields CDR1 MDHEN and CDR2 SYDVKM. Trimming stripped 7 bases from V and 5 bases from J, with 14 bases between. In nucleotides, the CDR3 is TGTGCCAGCACCCTGGGGGTTGTTACTGAAGCTTTCTTT. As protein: CASTLGVVTEAFF.

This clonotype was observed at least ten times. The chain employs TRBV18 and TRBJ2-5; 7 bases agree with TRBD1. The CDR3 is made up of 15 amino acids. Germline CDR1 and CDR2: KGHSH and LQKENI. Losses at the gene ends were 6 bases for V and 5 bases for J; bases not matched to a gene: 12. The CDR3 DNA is TGTGCCAGCTCGCCAATAACAGGGGAACAGGAGACCCAGTACTTC. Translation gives CASSPITGEQETQYF.

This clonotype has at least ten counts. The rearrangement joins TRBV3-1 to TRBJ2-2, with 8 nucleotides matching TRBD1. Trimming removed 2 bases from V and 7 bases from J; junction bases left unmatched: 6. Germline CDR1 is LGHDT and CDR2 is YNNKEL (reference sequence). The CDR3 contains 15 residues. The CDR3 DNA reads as TGTGCCAGCAGCCAAAAGACAGGGGCGGGCGGGGAGCTGTTTTTT. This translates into CASSQKTGAGGELFF.